Each of the 3 T cell receptor beta chains below was sequenced from the same sample in a study of PD-1 blockade in classical Hodgkin lymphoma. TCRdb's copy holds only in-frame clones and misses some; the assay was immunoSEQ multiplex PCR. The table records over 50,000 clones, approximately 81% of them present only once. No patient escaped relapse after autologous stem cell transplantation, and brentuximab vedotin exposure varied. The sample here was peripheral blood mononuclear cells (PBMCs), taken at baseline. Receptor source: a human donor with classical Hodgkin lymphoma.

This clone occurred a few times. The J gene is TRBJ2-7, the V gene TRBV11-3, with D tentatively TRBD2 (6 bases). There are 18 residues in the CDR3. In germline, CDR1 is SGHNT, CDR2 YENEEA. V lost 1 base and J 0 bases, leaving 19 bases between the germline ends. Written as DNA, the CDR3 is TGTGCCAGCAGCTTAGCCTCTCTCGGCGGGAACTACTCCTACGAGCAGTACGTC. Its protein product is CASSLASLGGNYSYEQYV.

J is TRBJ2-1 and V is TRBV5-8; D is unresolved. The germline V gene encodes CDR1 SGHTS and CDR2 YDEGEE. The CDR3 spans 11 residues. Trimming left V 4 bases short and J 7 bases short, with 6 bases between. The CDR3 region is CASSLGNEQFF. In nucleotides, the CDR3 is TGTGCCAGCAGCCTAGGGAATGAGCAGTTCTTC.

The genes are TRBV19 and TRBJ2-1; D is ambiguous. CDR1 and CDR2 from the germline V gene are LNHDA and SQIVND (reference sequence). Trimming cost V 7 bases and J 7 bases, with 8 bases left between them. The CDR3 has 11 residues. The CDR3 loop reads CASKQVNEQFF. As DNA, the CDR3 is TGTGCCAGTAAACAAGTTAATGAGCAGTTCTTC.